The rows below give T cell receptor beta chains drawn from one sample of a study of glioma-infiltrating T cells after dendritic cell vaccination. Sequencing was performed with immunoSEQ multiplex PCR; in TCRdb, only in-frame clones are kept and a portion is missing. Counted here are 55,000 to 75,000 clones, 81% occurring once; the ten biggest clones make up under 8%. Sequencing was performed on blood, taken before dendritic cell vaccination. These receptors were obtained from a human donor with glioblastoma. Both conserved end residues are part of each CDR3. The order of the fields is D gene, clone size, V gene, J gene, CDR3 DNA, CDR3 protein. The D gene is left open where the match is weak. A row's size may be missing; if present it is once, few, many or a size class.

TRBD1,NA,TRBV5-4,TRBJ1-2,TGTGCCAGCAGCTTGACAGGGGGAATGAATGGCTACACCTTC,CASSLTGGMNGYTF
TRBD2,NA,TRBV7-8,TRBJ2-2,TGTGCCAGCAGCTCTCAGCGGGGGGTTAACACCGGGGAGCTGTTTTTT,CASSSQRGVNTGELFF
TRBD1,NA,TRBV6-5,TRBJ2-5,TGTGCCAGCAGTTACATCTCCGACAGGGGTCAAGAGACCCAGTACTTC,CASSYISDRGQETQYF
NA,NA,TRBV6-5,TRBJ1-4,TGTGCCAGCAGCTCATACTATGCAACTAATGAAAAACTGTTTTTT,CASSSYYATNEKLFF
TRBD2,NA,TRBV4-1,TRBJ2-2,TGCGCCAGCAGCCAGGCGGCTAGCGGGCAGAGGGAGCTGTTTTTT,CASSQAASGQRELFF
TRBD1,NA,TRBV29-1,TRBJ2-7,TGCAGCGCCGTTGGGACAGGGGGCTTTGACGAGCAGTACTTC,CSAVGTGGFDEQYF
NA,NA,TRBV27,TRBJ2-2,TGTGCCAGCAGTTTTCGGGCGGTGGAGGTCGGGGAGCTGTTTTTT,CASSFRAVEVGELFF
TRBD1,few,TRBV6-1,TRBJ1-5,TGTGCCAGCAGGGGGACAGGACAGTCAAATCAGCCCCAGCATTTT,CASRGTGQSNQPQHF
NA,few,TRBV5-1,TRBJ1-2,TGCGCCAGCAGCATCGGACAGACTAACTATGGCTACACCTTC,CASSIGQTNYGYTF
NA,NA,TRBV18,TRBJ1-1,TGTGCCAGCTCACCATCGGGGGGGAAAAGCGCTGAAGCTTTCTTT,CASSPSGGKSAEAFF
TRBD2,NA,TRBV6-5,TRBJ2-3,TGTGCCAGCAGTCGAGCGGGGGCCACAGATACGCAGTATTTT,CASSRAGATDTQYF
TRBD1,NA,TRBV9,TRBJ1-4,TGTGCCAGCAGCACCGGGACAGGGTTTGAGGAAAAACTGTTTTTT,CASSTGTGFEEKLFF
NA,NA,TRBV29-1,TRBJ1-1,TGCAGCGTTGAAAGTGCAGATTCCGCCATGAACACTGAAGCTTTCTTT,CSVESADSAMNTEAFF
TRBD1,NA,TRBV7-9,TRBJ1-2,TGTGCCAGCAGCACTCGGACAGGGGGCGACAACTATGGCTACACCTTC,CASSTRTGGDNYGYTF
NA,few,TRBV6-5,TRBJ2-3,TGTGCCAGCAGGGGGACTAGCACAGATACGCAGTATTTT,CASRGTSTDTQYF
TRBD2,NA,TRBV15,TRBJ2-3,TGTGCCACCAGCACTAGCGGGGGGGCCTCAGATACGCAGTATTTT,CATSTSGGASDTQYF
NA,few,TRBV6-4,TRBJ2-2,TGTGCCAGCAGCAGAACAGCGAACACCGGGGAGCTGTTTTTT,CASSRTANTGELFF
TRBD2,NA,TRBV7-2,TRBJ2-5,TGTGCCAGCAGCTTAGCGGGGCGGGGGGATGGAGAGACCCAGTACTTC,CASSLAGRGDGETQYF
NA,few,TRBV7-8,TRBJ2-1,TGTGCCAGCACTCTAAAGGGGAGGTCCTACAATGAGCAGTTCTTC,CASTLKGRSYNEQFF
NA,NA,TRBV7-9,TRBJ1-2,TGTGCCAGCAGCTTAAATGCGGTGGTATATGGCTACACCTTC,CASSLNAVVYGYTF
TRBD1,NA,TRBV5-6,TRBJ2-7,TGTGCCAGCAGCCGACAGAAAGGGACAGAAACCTACGAGCAGTACTTC,CASSRQKGTETYEQYF
NA,NA,TRBV5-1,TRBJ2-7,TGCGCCAGCAGCTTGGATTGGGACACTAACTACGAGCAGTACTTC,CASSLDWDTNYEQYF
NA,NA,TRBV9,TRBJ2-2,TGTGCCAGCAGCGTAGCTACAGGGATCCGGACCGGGGAGCTGTTTTTT,CASSVATGIRTGELFF
TRBD1,NA,TRBV12-5,TRBJ1-6,TGTGCTAGTGCCGTCGGACAGGGAGAAAATTCACCCCTCCACTTT,CASAVGQGENSPLHF
NA,medium-sized,TRBV2,TRBJ1-2,TGTGCCAGCAGTGACACATGGGGCTACACCTTC,CASSDTWGYTF
TRBD1,NA,TRBV10-3,TRBJ2-5,TGTGCCATCAGCGCGGGACAGGGAGAGACCCAGTACTTC,CAISAGQGETQYF
NA,NA,TRBV6-5,TRBJ1-1,TGTGCCAGCAGTTACCACCAGATGACAGAGAACACTGAAGCTTTCTTT,CASSYHQMTENTEAFF
NA,NA,TRBV9,TRBJ2-7,TGTGCCAGCAGCGTAGATGCAGGACATCTCTACGAGCAGTACTTC,CASSVDAGHLYEQYF
NA,NA,TRBV5-1,TRBJ1-2,TGCGCCAGCAGCTTGGAGAGGGCCAACTATGGCTACACCTTC,CASSLERANYGYTF
NA,NA,TRBV30,TRBJ1-1,TGTGCCTGGACCCCAGACTTCGAAGGTGACACTGAAGCTTTCTTT,CAWTPDFEGDTEAFF
NA,NA,TRBV6-5,TRBJ2-2,TGTGCCAGCAGTTACTCCCCGGGAAACGATATCGGGGAGCTGTTTTTT,CASSYSPGNDIGELFF
NA,once,TRBV6-5,TRBJ1-4,TGTGCCAGCAGTATCGTTGGAGGGCTGGGGGAAAAACTGTTTTTT,CASSIVGGLGEKLFF
TRBD1,NA,TRBV7-2,TRBJ2-3,TGTGCCAGCAGCTTAGGGAGGACAGGTCACACAGATACGCAGTATTTT,CASSLGRTGHTDTQYF
NA,NA,TRBV9,TRBJ1-1,TGTGCCAGCAGCGTAGAAAGGGGGGGGACTGAAGCTTTCTTT,CASSVERGGTEAFF
NA,NA,TRBV5-1,TRBJ2-7,TGCGCCAGCAGCCGGGAAACGGATCCCTACGAGCAGTACTTC,CASSRETDPYEQYF
NA,NA,TRBV5-1,TRBJ2-5,TGCGCCAGCAGCTTGGGCCAAGACGGGGGAGAGACCCAGTACTTC,CASSLGQDGGETQYF
NA,NA,TRBV27,TRBJ1-2,TGTGCCAGCAGTGGAGAAGGGGCGCCTATCTATGGCTACACCTTC,CASSGEGAPIYGYTF
TRBD2,NA,TRBV2,TRBJ2-3,TGTGCCAGCAGACTAGGACTAGCGGGGTCAGATACGCAGTATTTT,CASRLGLAGSDTQYF
TRBD1,NA,TRBV4-1,TRBJ2-7,TGCGCCAGCAGCCAAGGACAGGGGTTGAGTAACGAGCAGTATTTC,CASSQGQGLSNEQYF
NA,NA,TRBV19,TRBJ2-4,TGTGCCAGCGGGGTTGAAAACATTCAGTACTTC,CASGVENIQYF
TRBD1,NA,TRBV28,TRBJ1-2,TGTGCCAGCAGTTTCGAAACAGGGGGGAACTATGGCTACACCTTC,CASSFETGGNYGYTF
NA,NA,TRBV25-1,TRBJ2-3,TGTGCCAGCAGTGAGGCGGGGGCGGGCACAGATACGCAGTATTTT,CASSEAGAGTDTQYF
NA,NA,TRBV6-4,TRBJ1-6,TGTGCCAGCAGTGACCGTGACAGAAATTCACCCCTCCACTTT,CASSDRDRNSPLHF
TRBD1,NA,TRBV30,TRBJ1-1,TGTGCCTGGAGTATCAAGTTTGGGCGGGACAGGGGGCGAAACACTGAAGCTTTCTTT,CAWSIKFGRDRGRNTEAFF
NA,once,TRBV29-1,TRBJ1-1,TGCAGCGGGGGGCCCGGGCCCATGGGGACTGAAGCTTTCTTT,CSGGPGPMGTEAFF
TRBD2,NA,TRBV2,TRBJ2-2,TGTGCCAGCAATGAAGCGGGGGGGCGTTACACCGGGGAGCTGTTTTTT,CASNEAGGRYTGELFF
NA,NA,TRBV6-1,TRBJ1-5,TGTGCCAGCAACTCAGGCCAGCCCCAGCATTTT,CASNSGQPQHF
TRBD2,NA,TRBV5-1,TRBJ2-1,TGCGCCAGCAGCTCGCTAGCGGGGGGTTACAATGAGCAGTTCTTC,CASSSLAGGYNEQFF
TRBD1,NA,TRBV5-1,TRBJ1-5,TGCGCCAGCAGCCGGACAGGGGACCCGAATCAGCCCCAGCATTTT,CASSRTGDPNQPQHF